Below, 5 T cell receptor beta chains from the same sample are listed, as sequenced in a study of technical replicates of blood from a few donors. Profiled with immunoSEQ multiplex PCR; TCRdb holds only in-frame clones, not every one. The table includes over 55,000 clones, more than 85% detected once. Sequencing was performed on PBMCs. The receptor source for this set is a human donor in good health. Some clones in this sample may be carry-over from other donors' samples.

Here the CDR3 DNA reads TGTGCCAGCAGCAAGGAAGGACAGATGAACACTGAAGCTTTCTTT. Translation gives CASSKEGQMNTEAFF. The chain couples TRBV5-4 to TRBJ1-1; a possible D gene is TRBD1 (6 bases). The V gene lost 4 bases and the J gene lost 0 bases, with 13 bases spanning the gap. The CDR3 consists of 15 residues. Germline CDR1 SGHNT, CDR2 YYREEE (reference sequence).

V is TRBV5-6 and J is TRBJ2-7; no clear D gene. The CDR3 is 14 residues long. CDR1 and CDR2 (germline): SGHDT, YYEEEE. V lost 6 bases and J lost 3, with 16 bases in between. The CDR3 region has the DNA TGTGCCAGCACCCGCGGAGAGTTACTCTACGAGCAGTACTTC. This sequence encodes CASTRGELLYEQYF.

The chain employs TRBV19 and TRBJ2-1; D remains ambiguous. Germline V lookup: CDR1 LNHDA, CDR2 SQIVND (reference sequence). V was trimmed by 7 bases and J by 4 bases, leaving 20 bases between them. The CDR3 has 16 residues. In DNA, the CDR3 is TGTGCCAGTACGGCTCAAGGATCTAGGCGTTACAATGAGCAGTTCTTC. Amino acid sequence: CASTAQGSRRYNEQFF.

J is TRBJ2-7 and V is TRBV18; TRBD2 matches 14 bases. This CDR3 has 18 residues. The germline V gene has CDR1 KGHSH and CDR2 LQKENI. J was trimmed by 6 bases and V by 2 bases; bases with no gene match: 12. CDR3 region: CASSPAVTSGRAWAEQYF. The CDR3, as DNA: TGTGCCAGCTCACCAGCCGTGACTAGCGGGAGGGCCTGGGCCGAGCAGTACTTC. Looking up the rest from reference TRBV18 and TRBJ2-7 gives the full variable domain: NAGVMQNPRHLVRRRGQEARLRCSPMKGHSHVYWYRQLPEEGLKFMVYLQKENIIDESGMPKERFSAEFPKEGPSILRIQQVVRGDSAAYFCASSPAVTSGRAWAEQYFGPGTRLTVT.

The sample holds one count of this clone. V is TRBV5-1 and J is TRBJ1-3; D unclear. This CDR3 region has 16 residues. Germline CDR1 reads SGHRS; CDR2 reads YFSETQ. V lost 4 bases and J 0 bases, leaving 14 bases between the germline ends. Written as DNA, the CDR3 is TGCGCCAGCAGCCCAAACCCAGGATCCTCTGGAAACACCATATATTTT. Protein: CASSPNPGSSGNTIYF. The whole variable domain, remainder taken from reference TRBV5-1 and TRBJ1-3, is KAGVTQTPRYLIKTRGQQVTLSCSPISGHRSVSWYQQTPGQGLQFLFEYFSETQRNKGNFPGRFSGRQFSNSRSEMNVSTLELGDSALYLCASSPNPGSSGNTIYFGEGSWLTVV.